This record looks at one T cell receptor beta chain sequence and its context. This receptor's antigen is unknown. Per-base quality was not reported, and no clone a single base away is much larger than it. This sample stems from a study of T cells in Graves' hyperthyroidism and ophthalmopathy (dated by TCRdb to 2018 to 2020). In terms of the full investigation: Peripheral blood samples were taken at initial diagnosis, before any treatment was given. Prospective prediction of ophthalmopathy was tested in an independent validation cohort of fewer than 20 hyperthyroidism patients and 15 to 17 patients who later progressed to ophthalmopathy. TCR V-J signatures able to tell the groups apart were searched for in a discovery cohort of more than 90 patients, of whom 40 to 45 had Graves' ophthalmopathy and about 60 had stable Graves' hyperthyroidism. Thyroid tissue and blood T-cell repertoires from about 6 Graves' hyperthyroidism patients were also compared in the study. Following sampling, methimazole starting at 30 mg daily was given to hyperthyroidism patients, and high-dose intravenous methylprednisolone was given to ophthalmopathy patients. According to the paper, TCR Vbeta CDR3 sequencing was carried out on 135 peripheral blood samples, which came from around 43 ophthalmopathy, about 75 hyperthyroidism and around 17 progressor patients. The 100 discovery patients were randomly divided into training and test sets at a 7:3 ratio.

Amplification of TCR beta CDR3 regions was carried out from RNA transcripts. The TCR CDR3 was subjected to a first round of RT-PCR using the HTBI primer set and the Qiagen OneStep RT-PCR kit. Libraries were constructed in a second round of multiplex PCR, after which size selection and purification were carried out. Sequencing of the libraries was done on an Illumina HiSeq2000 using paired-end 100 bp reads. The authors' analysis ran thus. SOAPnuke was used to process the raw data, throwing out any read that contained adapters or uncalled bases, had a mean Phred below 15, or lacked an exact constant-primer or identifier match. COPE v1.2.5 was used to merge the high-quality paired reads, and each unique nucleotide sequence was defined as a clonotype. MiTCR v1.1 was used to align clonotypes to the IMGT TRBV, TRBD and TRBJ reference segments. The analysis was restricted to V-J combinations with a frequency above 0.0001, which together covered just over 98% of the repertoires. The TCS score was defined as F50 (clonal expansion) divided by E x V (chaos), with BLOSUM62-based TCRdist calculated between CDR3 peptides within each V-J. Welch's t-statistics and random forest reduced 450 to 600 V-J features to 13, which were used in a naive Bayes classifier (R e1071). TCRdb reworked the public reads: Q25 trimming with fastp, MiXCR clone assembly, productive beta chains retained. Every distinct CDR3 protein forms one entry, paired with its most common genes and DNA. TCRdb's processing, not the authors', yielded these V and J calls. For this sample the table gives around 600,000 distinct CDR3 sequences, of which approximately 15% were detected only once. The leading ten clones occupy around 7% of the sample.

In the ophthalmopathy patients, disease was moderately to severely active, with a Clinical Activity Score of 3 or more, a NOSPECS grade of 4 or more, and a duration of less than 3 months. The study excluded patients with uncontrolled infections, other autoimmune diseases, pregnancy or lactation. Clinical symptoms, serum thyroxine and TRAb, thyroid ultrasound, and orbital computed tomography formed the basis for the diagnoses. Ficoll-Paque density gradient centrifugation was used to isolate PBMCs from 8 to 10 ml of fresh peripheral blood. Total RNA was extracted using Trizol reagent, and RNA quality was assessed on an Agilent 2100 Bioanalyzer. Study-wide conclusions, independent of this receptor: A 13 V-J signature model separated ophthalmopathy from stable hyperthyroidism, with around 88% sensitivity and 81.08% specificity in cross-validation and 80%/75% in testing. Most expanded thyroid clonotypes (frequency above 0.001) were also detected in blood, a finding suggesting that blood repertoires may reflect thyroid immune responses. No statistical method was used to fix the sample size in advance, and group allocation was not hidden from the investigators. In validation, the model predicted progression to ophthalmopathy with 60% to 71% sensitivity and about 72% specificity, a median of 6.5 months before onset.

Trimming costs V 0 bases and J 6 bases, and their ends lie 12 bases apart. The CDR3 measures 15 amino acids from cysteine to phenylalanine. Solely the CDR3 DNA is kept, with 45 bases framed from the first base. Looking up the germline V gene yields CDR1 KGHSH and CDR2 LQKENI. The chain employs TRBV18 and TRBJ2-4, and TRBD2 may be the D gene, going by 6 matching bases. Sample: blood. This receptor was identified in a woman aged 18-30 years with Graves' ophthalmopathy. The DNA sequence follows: TGTGCCAGCTCACCACCCAGCAGGGAGGTAAACATTCAGTACTTC. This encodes CASSPPSREVNIQYF.